This TCR beta chain originates from a study of shared clonotypes between healthy human individuals. Findings and caveats of the study: Clonotype sharing among the donors was expected to vary with sequencing depth.

The method was immunoSEQ multiplex PCR; TCRdb's version includes in-frame clones alone and lacks a portion of them. The sample contains 2 million to 2.5 million clones, roughly 95% of which appear only once. Concerning this clone itself: The target antigen is unknown.

The CDR3 loop spans 15 amino acids. Trimming removed 5 bases at V and 2 bases at J, with 16 bases between. Germline V gene lookup returns CDR1 SGHTA and CDR2 FQGNSA. The study enrolled healthy HIV-negative adults without recent acute infections or vaccinations as donors. V usage is TRBV7-2 and J usage is TRBJ2-7, with D possibly being TRBD1 (5 bases). The sequenced sample consisted of naive CD4+ T cells sorted from blood. Subset specified: CD45RA+ positively selected. This TCR came from a man between 18 and 35 years old in good health. The CDR3 DNA reads as TGTGCCAGCAGCCCGCAGGGCCTAGGGACCTACGAGCAGTACTTC. This gives the protein CASSPQGLGTYEQYF.